These 17 T cell receptor beta chains were sequenced from one sample in a study of vaccination and CD4 T cells after COVID-19. The study sequenced cultured CD4+ T cell DNA using the Oncomine TCR Beta short-read assay. TCRdb recomputed calls from the PCR reads with MiXCR, one row per CDR3 protein. This table has more than 2,000 distinct CDR3 sequences, 20% to 25% appearing once. Treatment here: roughly ten-day PBMC culture with coronavirus spike peptide pools or control peptides (ViraFEST assay). Harvesting of the unexposed donor's CD4+ T cells predated the COVID-19 pandemic (2011-2018). Their cognate antigens are unknown. The specimen was CD4+ T cells from blood, cultured in vitro. The receptors stem from a human donor in good health.

This clonotype was seen a handful of times. This chain joins TRBV7-3 and TRBJ2-1; the match to TRBD2 covers 8 bases. CDR1 is SGHTA and CDR2 is FQGTGA in the germline V gene. V shed 3 bases, J shed 3 bases, and the junction held 4 bases outside the gene matches. CDR3 length equals 15 residues. The CDR3 bases are TGTGCCAGCAGCTTCGGACTAGCAATCTACAATGAGCAGTTCTTC. This encodes CASSFGLAIYNEQFF.

The chain joins TRBV30 to TRBJ2-7; 7 bases are shared with TRBD1. This CDR3 is built from 17 residues. Trimming removed 1 base from V and 1 base from J; junction bases left unmatched: 13. Germline V gene lookup returns CDR1 GTSNPN and CDR2 SVGIG (reference sequence). The CDR3 nucleotides are TGTGCCTGGAGTGATCCCGACAGGGATCAGTGGTCCTACGAGCAGTACTTC. Translating gives CAWSDPDRDQWSYEQYF.

This clonotype has a handful of counts. CDR3 DNA sequence: TGCAGTGCTAGAGAGGGTGGGGGACTCGGGGGGCAGTACTTC. Amino acid sequence: CSAREGGGLGGQYF. The V and J genes are TRBV20-1 and TRBJ2-7; D is perhaps TRBD2 (6 bases). Trimming cost V 0 bases and J 9 bases, with 18 bases left between them. There are 14 residues in the CDR3. CDR1 and CDR2 (germline): DFQATT, SNEGSKA (reference sequence).

The sample holds a few counts of this clonotype. The gene calls are TRBV10-3 and TRBJ1-2; perhaps TRBD1 as D (6 bases). From germline, CDR1 is ENHRY and CDR2 SYGVKD. CDR3 length equals 14 residues. V lost 4 bases and J lost 8, with 17 bases in between. The CDR3: CAISATQGAEGYTF. The DNA of the CDR3 is TGTGCCATCAGTGCCACACAGGGAGCGGAAGGCTACACCTTC.

The chain employs TRBV28 and TRBJ1-5, with TRBD1 as a possible D gene (5 bases). The CDR3 sequence is 18 residues long. Trimming pared 2 bases from V and 1 base from J, leaving 18 bases between. Germline CDR1 MDHEN, CDR2 SYDVKM. The CDR3 DNA follows: TGTGCCAGCAGTTTAGTATCCAACAGATGGGGCAGCAATCAGCCCCAGCATTTT. Translated, it gives CASSLVSNRWGSNQPQHF.

By its share, this clonotype is large. The chain carries TRBV7-9 and TRBJ1-3, with TRBD1 identical over 8 bases. The CDR3 runs 14 residues. Trimming at V came to 7 bases and at J to 0 bases, leaving 2 bases not matched to a gene. Germline V gene lookup returns CDR1 SEHNR and CDR2 FQNEAQ (reference sequence). In DNA form, the CDR3 reads TGTGCCAGCAAAGGACAGGGCTCTGGAAACACCATATATTTT. It translates to CASKGQGSGNTIYF. Based on the CDR3 plus reference TRBV7-9 and TRBJ1-3, the full variable domain is DTGVSQNPRHKITKRGQNVTFRCDPISEHNRLYWYRQTLGQGPEFLTYFQNEAQLEKSRLLSDRFSAERPKGSFSTLEIQRTEQGDSAMYLCASKGQGSGNTIYFGEGSWLTVV.

The gene calls are TRBV28 and TRBJ2-7; TRBD2 aligns across 16 bases. Germline V lookup: CDR1 MDHEN, CDR2 SYDVKM. V was clipped by 3 bases and J by 7 bases; unmatched bases: 9. This CDR3 spans 17 amino acids. For the CDR3, the DNA is TGTGCCAGCAGTTTTTGGGGACTAGCGGGAGGGCCGGGAGAGCAGTACTTC. Its translation is CASSFWGLAGGPGEQYF.

This clonotype is categorized as medium-sized. This chain connects TRBV20-1 to TRBJ1-5; the D is unclear. The length of the CDR3 is 13 residues. Germline CDR1 DFQATT, CDR2 SNEGSKA (reference sequence). V was shortened by 3 bases and J by 4 bases, with 10 bases between the two germline ends. The CDR3 here is CSARSTVNQPQHF. The CDR3 bases are TGCAGTGCTAGGTCGACGGTGAATCAGCCCCAGCATTTT.

By frequency in the sample, this clonotype is medium-sized (0.01 to 0.1%). The chain employs TRBV7-2 and TRBJ1-1; 10 bases fit TRBD1. This CDR3 is built from 14 residues. CDR1 SGHTA and CDR2 FQGNSA come from the germline V gene. V was pared by 4 bases and J by 4 bases, with 3 bases of the junction left unmatched. This CDR3 is CASSSGQGSTEAFF. The DNA for the CDR3 is TGTGCCAGCAGCTCGGGACAGGGGAGCACTGAAGCTTTCTTT.

This clonotype has a handful of counts. A read error may account for a junction end that differs from germline. The V gene is TRBV6-2 or TRBV6-3, the J gene TRBJ2-7; TRBD1 agrees at 8 bases. Germline V CDR1 and CDR2: MNHEY, SVGEGT. The CDR3 consists of 12 residues. This chain's CDR3 is CASSYSHGQGHF. CDR3 in DNA: TGTGCCAGCAGTTATAGCCACGGACAGGGACACTTC.

V gene TRBV27 combines with J gene TRBJ2-2; tentatively, D is TRBD1 (6 bases). This CDR3 is built from 15 residues. V was cut by 7 bases and J by 3 bases, with 15 bases left in between. Germline values: CDR1 MNHEY, CDR2 SMNVEV (reference sequence). The CDR3 sequence is CASTRQGFYTGELFF. The CDR3 DNA sequence: TGTGCCAGCACAAGGCAGGGGTTTTACACCGGGGAGCTGTTTTTT.

V usage is TRBV2 and J usage is TRBJ2-7; tentative D call: TRBD2 (6 bases). The V end was cut by 6 bases, the J end by 1 base, with 16 bases between. Per the germline V gene, CDR1 is SNHLY and CDR2 is FYNNEI. The CDR3 covers 15 residues. CDR3 sequence reads: CASRESGPLSYEQYF. CDR3 DNA sequence: TGTGCCAGCAGGGAAAGCGGGCCATTATCCTACGAGCAGTACTTC.

This clonotype came up a few times. J is TRBJ2-7 and V is TRBV7-2; D is uncertain. Trimming removed 5 bases at V and 2 bases at J, with 10 bases between. The germline V gene encodes CDR1 SGHTA and CDR2 FQGNSA. The CDR3 has 13 residues. CDR3 loop: CASSQGRPYEQYF. The CDR3 DNA is TGTGCCAGCAGCCAAGGACGGCCCTACGAGCAGTACTTC.

The rearrangement uses TRBV7-2 and TRBJ2-7, with 8 bases aligning to TRBD1. Germline CDR1 reads SGHTA; CDR2 reads FQGNSA. The ends lost 0 bases at V and 2 bases at J; junction bases unmatched: 3. The CDR3 sequence is 15 residues long. As DNA, the CDR3 is TGTGCCAGCAGCTTAGCTCGGGACAGGACCTACGAGCAGTACTTC. It specifies CASSLARDRTYEQYF.

The chain has TRBV27 and TRBJ1-4; D is unresolved. The CDR3 consists of 15 residues. Trimming removed 4 bases at V and 5 bases at J, with 14 bases between. Germline CDR1 reads MNHEY; CDR2 reads SMNVEV (reference sequence). The CDR3 bases are TGTGCCAGCAGTTCAATATCGACGGTAAATGAAAAACTGTTTTTT. It codes for CASSSISTVNEKLFF.

The chain employs TRBV2 and TRBJ1-3, with no clear D. CDR1 and CDR2 from the germline V gene are SNHLY and FYNNEI. V was trimmed by 6 bases and J by 8 bases, leaving 26 bases between them. CDR3 length equals 17 residues. The CDR3, as DNA: TGTGCCAGCAGAGAGCTCCCGGACGCGACGCGCCGGGACACCATATATTTT. Amino acids: CASRELPDATRRDTIYF.

In this sample, this clonotype is medium-sized. The chain joins TRBV27 to TRBJ1-5; D remains ambiguous. This CDR3 has 14 amino acids. The germline V and J ends were trimmed by 2 bases and 5 bases, with 10 bases remaining between them. Germline loops: CDR1 MNHEY, CDR2 SMNVEV (reference sequence). CDR3 DNA: TGTGCCAGCAGTTTAGACGAGACCCATCAGCCCCAGCATTTT. This translates into CASSLDETHQPQHF.